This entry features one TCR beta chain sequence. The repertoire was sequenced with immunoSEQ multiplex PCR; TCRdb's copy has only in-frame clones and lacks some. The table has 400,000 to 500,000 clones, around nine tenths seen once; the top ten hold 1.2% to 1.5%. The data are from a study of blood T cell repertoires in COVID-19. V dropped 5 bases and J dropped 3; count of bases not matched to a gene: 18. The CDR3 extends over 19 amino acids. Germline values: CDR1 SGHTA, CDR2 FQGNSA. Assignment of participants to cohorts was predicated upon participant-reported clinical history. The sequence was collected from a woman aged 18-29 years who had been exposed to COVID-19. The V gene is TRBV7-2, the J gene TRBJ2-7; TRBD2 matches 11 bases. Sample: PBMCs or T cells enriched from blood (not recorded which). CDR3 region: CASSARTSGSFYSYYEQYF. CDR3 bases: TGTGCCAGCAGCGCCCGTACTAGCGGGAGTTTCTATTCCTACTACGAGCAGTACTTC.